These T cell receptor beta chains were read from a single sample in a study of blood T cell repertoires in COVID-19. Sequencing was performed with immunoSEQ multiplex PCR; in TCRdb, only in-frame clones are kept and a portion is missing. The profile shows about 140,000 clones, over 80% of them singletons. Sequenced: peripheral blood. These receptors were taken from a woman in her 50s with acute or convalescent COVID-19. Each CDR3 is given with its conserved first and last residue. A D gene is named only where the DNA matches it firmly. Not all rows give a size; the values are once, few, many and, for expanded clones, a class.

v_call: TRBV2
clone_size: NA
d_call: NA
j_call: TRBJ1-4
cdr3_nt: TGTGCCAGCAGTGAAAAGCCAACAGCCCCAACGTGGGAAAAACTGTTTTTT
cdr3_aa: CASSEKPTAPTWEKLFF

v_call: TRBV12-3/TRBV12-4
clone_size: NA
d_call: NA
j_call: TRBJ1-5
cdr3_nt: TGTGCCAGCAGTGCGAGCGGTCAGCCCCAGCATTTT
cdr3_aa: CASSASGQPQHF

v_call: TRBV7-3
clone_size: NA
d_call: TRBD1
j_call: TRBJ1-1
cdr3_nt: TGTGCCAGCAGCCCCCTGGACAGGTTAGACACTGAAGCTTTCTTT
cdr3_aa: CASSPLDRLDTEAFF

v_call: TRBV2
clone_size: once
d_call: NA
j_call: TRBJ1-1
cdr3_nt: TGTGCCAGTCGGGTCGAATCGAACACTGAAGCTTTCTTT
cdr3_aa: CASRVESNTEAFF

v_call: TRBV24-1
clone_size: NA
d_call: NA
j_call: TRBJ1-2
cdr3_nt: TGTGCCACCAGTGACTACCATGGCTACACCTTC
cdr3_aa: CATSDYHGYTF

v_call: TRBV7-6
clone_size: NA
d_call: NA
j_call: TRBJ2-7
cdr3_nt: TGTGCCAGCAGCCCTTCTAGCGACTCATACGAGCAGTACTTC
cdr3_aa: CASSPSSDSYEQYF

v_call: TRBV15
clone_size: NA
d_call: TRBD1
j_call: TRBJ2-7
cdr3_nt: TGTGCCACCAGCAGAGATATCGGGACAGGGCACTCCTACGAGCAGTACTTC
cdr3_aa: CATSRDIGTGHSYEQYF

v_call: TRBV3-1/TRBV3-2
clone_size: NA
d_call: NA
j_call: TRBJ2-5
cdr3_nt: TGTGCCAGCAGCCAAGTTATTGAGACCCAGTACTTC
cdr3_aa: CASSQVIETQYF

v_call: TRBV19
clone_size: NA
d_call: TRBD2
j_call: TRBJ2-1
cdr3_nt: TGTGCCAGTAGTATAGCAGTGAGCGGGAGGTATGATGAGCAGTTCTTC
cdr3_aa: CASSIAVSGRYDEQFF

v_call: TRBV20-1
clone_size: NA
d_call: NA
j_call: TRBJ2-3
cdr3_nt: TGCAGTGCTAGAGATAGAGATACGCAGTATTTT
cdr3_aa: CSARDRDTQYF

v_call: TRBV29-1
clone_size: NA
d_call: NA
j_call: TRBJ1-2
cdr3_nt: TGCAGCGCCTACAGGGTGGGCGGCTACACCTTC
cdr3_aa: CSAYRVGGYTF

v_call: TRBV9
clone_size: NA
d_call: NA
j_call: TRBJ1-3
cdr3_nt: TGTGCCAGCAGCCAGGACAGCTCTGGAAACACCATATATTTT
cdr3_aa: CASSQDSSGNTIYF

v_call: TRBV7-6
clone_size: NA
d_call: NA
j_call: TRBJ1-3
cdr3_nt: TGTGCCAGCAGCAGGACACAGTCTGGAAACACCATATATTTT
cdr3_aa: CASSRTQSGNTIYF

v_call: TRBV10-3
clone_size: NA
d_call: NA
j_call: TRBJ1-5
cdr3_nt: TGTGCCATCAGTGACTCGGTGGGCAATCAGCCCCAGCATTTT
cdr3_aa: CAISDSVGNQPQHF

v_call: TRBV9
clone_size: NA
d_call: TRBD2
j_call: TRBJ2-5
cdr3_nt: TGTGCCAGCAGCGTAGCTACTGGGCTAGCGGGCGTCCAAGAGACCCAGTACTTC
cdr3_aa: CASSVATGLAGVQETQYF

v_call: TRBV2
clone_size: NA
d_call: NA
j_call: TRBJ1-1
cdr3_nt: TGTGCCAGCAATAAGGGGAGGGAGACTGAAGCTTTCTTT
cdr3_aa: CASNKGRETEAFF

v_call: TRBV30
clone_size: NA
d_call: TRBD1
j_call: TRBJ2-1
cdr3_nt: TGTGCCTGGAGTGTACGGGACAGGGGAAAGCAGTTCTTC
cdr3_aa: CAWSVRDRGKQFF

v_call: TRBV10-3
clone_size: NA
d_call: TRBD1
j_call: TRBJ1-1
cdr3_nt: TGTGCCATCAGTGGGGGACAGGGGGCACCTGAAGCTTTCTTT
cdr3_aa: CAISGGQGAPEAFF

v_call: TRBV10-1
clone_size: NA
d_call: NA
j_call: TRBJ2-1
cdr3_nt: TGCGCCAGCAGTGAAGGGGGAAATGAGCAGTTCTTC
cdr3_aa: CASSEGGNEQFF

v_call: TRBV25-1
clone_size: NA
d_call: TRBD1
j_call: TRBJ1-2
cdr3_nt: TGTGCCAGCAGTAAATCCGGGACAGGGGGGCCTTACTATGGCTACACCTTC
cdr3_aa: CASSKSGTGGPYYGYTF

v_call: TRBV6-6
clone_size: NA
d_call: TRBD1
j_call: TRBJ2-4
cdr3_nt: TGTGCCAGCAGTCCCTCGGGACAGGGGGCGCCGAGGGCCAAAAACATTCAGTACTTC
cdr3_aa: CASSPSGQGAPRAKNIQYF

v_call: TRBV7-8
clone_size: NA
d_call: NA
j_call: TRBJ1-5
cdr3_nt: TGTGCCAGCAGCCTAAATAGTATTAGCAATCAGCCCCAGCATTTT
cdr3_aa: CASSLNSISNQPQHF

v_call: TRBV6-5
clone_size: NA
d_call: TRBD1
j_call: TRBJ1-4
cdr3_nt: TGTGCCAGCAGTACCGGGACAGGGGCTGAAAAACTGTTTTTT
cdr3_aa: CASSTGTGAEKLFF

v_call: TRBV19
clone_size: few
d_call: NA
j_call: TRBJ1-2
cdr3_nt: TGTGCCAGTAGTATTACAGTAGACGCCTATGGCTACACCTTC
cdr3_aa: CASSITVDAYGYTF

v_call: TRBV2
clone_size: NA
d_call: TRBD1
j_call: TRBJ1-6
cdr3_nt: TGTGCCAGCAGTGAAGGACAGGGATGGAATTCACCCCTCCACTTT
cdr3_aa: CASSEGQGWNSPLHF

v_call: TRBV6-5
clone_size: NA
d_call: TRBD2
j_call: TRBJ2-3
cdr3_nt: TGTGCCAGCACCTACGGGAGGGGCACAGATACGCAGTATTTT
cdr3_aa: CASTYGRGTDTQYF

v_call: TRBV7-9
clone_size: NA
d_call: NA
j_call: TRBJ1-2
cdr3_nt: TGTGCCAGCAGCTTAGAGGGGGGGCCTAAGGATGGCTACACCTTC
cdr3_aa: CASSLEGGPKDGYTF

v_call: TRBV19
clone_size: NA
d_call: TRBD1
j_call: TRBJ1-2
cdr3_nt: TGTGCCAGTAGTATAGATTGGACAGGGGGATTCTATGGCTACACCTTC
cdr3_aa: CASSIDWTGGFYGYTF

v_call: TRBV7-9
clone_size: once
d_call: NA
j_call: TRBJ1-4
cdr3_nt: TGTGCCAGCAGCTTAAGCGGCAATGAAAAACTGTTTTTT
cdr3_aa: CASSLSGNEKLFF

v_call: TRBV3-1/TRBV3-2
clone_size: NA
d_call: NA
j_call: TRBJ1-6
cdr3_nt: TGTGCCAGCAGCCCAGAGAGGAATTCACCCCTCCACTTT
cdr3_aa: CASSPERNSPLHF

v_call: TRBV6-2/TRBV6-3
clone_size: NA
d_call: TRBD2
j_call: TRBJ2-7
cdr3_nt: TGTGCCAGCAGTTACTCAGGTCTAGCGGGAAGATTCTACGAGCAGTACTTC
cdr3_aa: CASSYSGLAGRFYEQYF

v_call: TRBV27
clone_size: NA
d_call: TRBD2
j_call: TRBJ2-3
cdr3_nt: TGTGCCAGCAGACCTAAGAGCGGGAGGAATTGGGGCACAGATACGCAGTATTTT
cdr3_aa: CASRPKSGRNWGTDTQYF

v_call: TRBV18
clone_size: NA
d_call: TRBD2
j_call: TRBJ2-3
cdr3_nt: TGTGCCAGCTCACCCTCTCTAGCGGGAGAGACAGATACGCAGTATTTT
cdr3_aa: CASSPSLAGETDTQYF

v_call: TRBV28
clone_size: few
d_call: NA
j_call: TRBJ1-6
cdr3_nt: TGTGCCAGCAGTTCCCTAACACCCCTCCACTTT
cdr3_aa: CASSSLTPLHF

v_call: TRBV6-5
clone_size: NA
d_call: TRBD1
j_call: TRBJ1-5
cdr3_nt: TGTGCCAGCAGGGGACAGGGGATAAATCAGCCCCAGCATTTT
cdr3_aa: CASRGQGINQPQHF

v_call: TRBV9
clone_size: NA
d_call: NA
j_call: TRBJ1-4
cdr3_nt: TGTGCCAGCAGCCCCATAGGGAGGACTAATGAAAAACTGTTTTTT
cdr3_aa: CASSPIGRTNEKLFF

v_call: TRBV5-1
clone_size: few
d_call: TRBD1
j_call: TRBJ1-1
cdr3_nt: TGCGCCAGCAGCTTGGGAGGACAGGGGTTCGCTGAAGCTTTCTTT
cdr3_aa: CASSLGGQGFAEAFF

v_call: TRBV6-5
clone_size: once
d_call: TRBD1
j_call: TRBJ1-1
cdr3_nt: TGTGCCAGCAGCACCCTACAGGGGGTAGAAGCTTTCTTT
cdr3_aa: CASSTLQGVEAFF

v_call: TRBV10-2
clone_size: NA
d_call: TRBD2
j_call: TRBJ2-1
cdr3_nt: TGCGCCAGTACTAGCGGACTATACAATGAGCAGTTCTTC
cdr3_aa: CASTSGLYNEQFF

v_call: TRBV28
clone_size: NA
d_call: TRBD2
j_call: TRBJ2-1
cdr3_nt: TGTGCCAGCACGGGACTAGCGGGTTCGAGGGAGCAGTTCTTC
cdr3_aa: CASTGLAGSREQFF

v_call: TRBV5-8
clone_size: NA
d_call: NA
j_call: TRBJ1-5
cdr3_nt: TGTGCCAGCAGCTTCAGGGCAGGGGAGTTTCAGCCCCAGCATTTT
cdr3_aa: CASSFRAGEFQPQHF

v_call: TRBV3-1/TRBV3-2
clone_size: once
d_call: NA
j_call: TRBJ1-2
cdr3_nt: TGTGCCAGCAACACAGGGAGGGTTAACTATGGCTACACCTTC
cdr3_aa: CASNTGRVNYGYTF

v_call: TRBV14
clone_size: NA
d_call: NA
j_call: TRBJ2-2
cdr3_nt: TGTGCCAGCAGCCCTGTATACACCGGGGAGCTGTTTTTT
cdr3_aa: CASSPVYTGELFF

v_call: TRBV13
clone_size: NA
d_call: TRBD1
j_call: TRBJ2-1
cdr3_nt: TGTGCCAGCAGTGTCCGGGACAGGGACAATGAGCAGTTCTTC
cdr3_aa: CASSVRDRDNEQFF

v_call: TRBV19
clone_size: NA
d_call: TRBD1
j_call: TRBJ1-1
cdr3_nt: TGTGCCAGTAGTATCGCGACAGGGGCTGAAGCTTTCTTT
cdr3_aa: CASSIATGAEAFF